This T cell receptor (beta chain) is from a study of cytomegalovirus exposure and HLA in healthy donors. At the level of the study: A subsequent analysis stated that the approximately 110 validation repertoires were run on the same platform as the roughly 620 first-cohort repertoires. General study findings and limits: Some TCR beta chains (around 180 of them) were listed as cytomegalovirus-associated. Some public TCRs appeared in many individuals, while most sequences were rare.

Sequenced by immunoSEQ multiplex PCR; TCRdb stores in-frame clones only, minus some. The sample holds some 140,000 clones; 70% to 90% are singletons and the top ten take under 1.5%. On this clone: Its antigen is undetermined.

This CDR3 is built from 14 residues. Germline V gene lookup returns CDR1 WSHSY and CDR2 SAAADI. Deletions cut 8 bases from V and 4 bases from J, with 17 bases between. The clonotype originates from a young woman in good health and CMV-seronegative. The chain couples TRBV10-2 to TRBJ1-1; D might be TRBD1 (5 bases). The specimen was PBMCs. CDR3 nucleotide sequence: TGCGCCAGCCGGTCAAGGGGTCCGATCACTGAAGCTTTCTTT. Its protein is CASRSRGPITEAFF.